This T cell receptor (beta chain) originates from a study of T cells in Graves' hyperthyroidism and ophthalmopathy. The wider study: Initial diagnosis, before any treatment, was when peripheral blood was collected. Whole-study results and caveats: Researchers found most expanded thyroid clonotypes above 0.001 in blood as well.

TCR beta CDR3 regions were amplified from RNA. In the first-round RT-PCR of the TCR CDR3, the HTBI primer set was used. TCRdb analysed the multiplex PCR reads with MiXCR anew, one entry per CDR3 protein. The table shows about 370,000 distinct CDR3 sequences, with approximately 14% occurring only once. Thyroid ultrasound, orbital computed tomography, clinical symptoms, and serum thyroxine and TRAb underpinned diagnoses. Trimming stripped 2 bases from V and 0 bases from J, with 8 bases between. The CDR3 runs 15 residues. The germline CDR1 and CDR2 sequences are LGHDT and YNNKEL (reference sequence). There are many counts of this clonotype. No antigen is known for it.

The sequence was obtained from a woman in her fifties or sixties with Graves' ophthalmopathy. The specimen was blood. The V call is TRBV3-1, the J call TRBJ2-1; maybe TRBD2 (6 bases). The CDR3 reads CASSQRGGSYNEQFF. CDR3 nucleotides: TGTGCCAGCAGCCAAAGGGGAGGCTCCTACAATGAGCAGTTCTTC.